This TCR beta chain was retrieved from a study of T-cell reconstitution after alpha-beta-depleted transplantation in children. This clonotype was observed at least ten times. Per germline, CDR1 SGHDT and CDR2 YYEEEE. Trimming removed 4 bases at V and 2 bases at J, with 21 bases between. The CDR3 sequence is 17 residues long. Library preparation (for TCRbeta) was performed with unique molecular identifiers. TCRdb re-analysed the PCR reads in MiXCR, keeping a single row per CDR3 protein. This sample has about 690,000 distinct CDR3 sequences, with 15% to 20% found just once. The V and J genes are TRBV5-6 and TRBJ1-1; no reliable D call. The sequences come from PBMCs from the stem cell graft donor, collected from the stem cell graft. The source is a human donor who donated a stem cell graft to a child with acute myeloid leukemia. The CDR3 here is CASSQSWILGDNTEAFF. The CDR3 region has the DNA TGTGCCAGCAGCCAGTCATGGATTCTCGGGGATAACACTGAAGCTTTCTTT. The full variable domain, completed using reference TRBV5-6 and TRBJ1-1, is DAGVTQSPTHLIKTRGQQVTLRCSPKSGHDTVSWYQQALGQGPQFIFQYYEEEERQRGNFPDRFSGHQFPNYSSELNVNALLLGDSALYLCASSQSWILGDNTEAFFGQGTRLTVV.